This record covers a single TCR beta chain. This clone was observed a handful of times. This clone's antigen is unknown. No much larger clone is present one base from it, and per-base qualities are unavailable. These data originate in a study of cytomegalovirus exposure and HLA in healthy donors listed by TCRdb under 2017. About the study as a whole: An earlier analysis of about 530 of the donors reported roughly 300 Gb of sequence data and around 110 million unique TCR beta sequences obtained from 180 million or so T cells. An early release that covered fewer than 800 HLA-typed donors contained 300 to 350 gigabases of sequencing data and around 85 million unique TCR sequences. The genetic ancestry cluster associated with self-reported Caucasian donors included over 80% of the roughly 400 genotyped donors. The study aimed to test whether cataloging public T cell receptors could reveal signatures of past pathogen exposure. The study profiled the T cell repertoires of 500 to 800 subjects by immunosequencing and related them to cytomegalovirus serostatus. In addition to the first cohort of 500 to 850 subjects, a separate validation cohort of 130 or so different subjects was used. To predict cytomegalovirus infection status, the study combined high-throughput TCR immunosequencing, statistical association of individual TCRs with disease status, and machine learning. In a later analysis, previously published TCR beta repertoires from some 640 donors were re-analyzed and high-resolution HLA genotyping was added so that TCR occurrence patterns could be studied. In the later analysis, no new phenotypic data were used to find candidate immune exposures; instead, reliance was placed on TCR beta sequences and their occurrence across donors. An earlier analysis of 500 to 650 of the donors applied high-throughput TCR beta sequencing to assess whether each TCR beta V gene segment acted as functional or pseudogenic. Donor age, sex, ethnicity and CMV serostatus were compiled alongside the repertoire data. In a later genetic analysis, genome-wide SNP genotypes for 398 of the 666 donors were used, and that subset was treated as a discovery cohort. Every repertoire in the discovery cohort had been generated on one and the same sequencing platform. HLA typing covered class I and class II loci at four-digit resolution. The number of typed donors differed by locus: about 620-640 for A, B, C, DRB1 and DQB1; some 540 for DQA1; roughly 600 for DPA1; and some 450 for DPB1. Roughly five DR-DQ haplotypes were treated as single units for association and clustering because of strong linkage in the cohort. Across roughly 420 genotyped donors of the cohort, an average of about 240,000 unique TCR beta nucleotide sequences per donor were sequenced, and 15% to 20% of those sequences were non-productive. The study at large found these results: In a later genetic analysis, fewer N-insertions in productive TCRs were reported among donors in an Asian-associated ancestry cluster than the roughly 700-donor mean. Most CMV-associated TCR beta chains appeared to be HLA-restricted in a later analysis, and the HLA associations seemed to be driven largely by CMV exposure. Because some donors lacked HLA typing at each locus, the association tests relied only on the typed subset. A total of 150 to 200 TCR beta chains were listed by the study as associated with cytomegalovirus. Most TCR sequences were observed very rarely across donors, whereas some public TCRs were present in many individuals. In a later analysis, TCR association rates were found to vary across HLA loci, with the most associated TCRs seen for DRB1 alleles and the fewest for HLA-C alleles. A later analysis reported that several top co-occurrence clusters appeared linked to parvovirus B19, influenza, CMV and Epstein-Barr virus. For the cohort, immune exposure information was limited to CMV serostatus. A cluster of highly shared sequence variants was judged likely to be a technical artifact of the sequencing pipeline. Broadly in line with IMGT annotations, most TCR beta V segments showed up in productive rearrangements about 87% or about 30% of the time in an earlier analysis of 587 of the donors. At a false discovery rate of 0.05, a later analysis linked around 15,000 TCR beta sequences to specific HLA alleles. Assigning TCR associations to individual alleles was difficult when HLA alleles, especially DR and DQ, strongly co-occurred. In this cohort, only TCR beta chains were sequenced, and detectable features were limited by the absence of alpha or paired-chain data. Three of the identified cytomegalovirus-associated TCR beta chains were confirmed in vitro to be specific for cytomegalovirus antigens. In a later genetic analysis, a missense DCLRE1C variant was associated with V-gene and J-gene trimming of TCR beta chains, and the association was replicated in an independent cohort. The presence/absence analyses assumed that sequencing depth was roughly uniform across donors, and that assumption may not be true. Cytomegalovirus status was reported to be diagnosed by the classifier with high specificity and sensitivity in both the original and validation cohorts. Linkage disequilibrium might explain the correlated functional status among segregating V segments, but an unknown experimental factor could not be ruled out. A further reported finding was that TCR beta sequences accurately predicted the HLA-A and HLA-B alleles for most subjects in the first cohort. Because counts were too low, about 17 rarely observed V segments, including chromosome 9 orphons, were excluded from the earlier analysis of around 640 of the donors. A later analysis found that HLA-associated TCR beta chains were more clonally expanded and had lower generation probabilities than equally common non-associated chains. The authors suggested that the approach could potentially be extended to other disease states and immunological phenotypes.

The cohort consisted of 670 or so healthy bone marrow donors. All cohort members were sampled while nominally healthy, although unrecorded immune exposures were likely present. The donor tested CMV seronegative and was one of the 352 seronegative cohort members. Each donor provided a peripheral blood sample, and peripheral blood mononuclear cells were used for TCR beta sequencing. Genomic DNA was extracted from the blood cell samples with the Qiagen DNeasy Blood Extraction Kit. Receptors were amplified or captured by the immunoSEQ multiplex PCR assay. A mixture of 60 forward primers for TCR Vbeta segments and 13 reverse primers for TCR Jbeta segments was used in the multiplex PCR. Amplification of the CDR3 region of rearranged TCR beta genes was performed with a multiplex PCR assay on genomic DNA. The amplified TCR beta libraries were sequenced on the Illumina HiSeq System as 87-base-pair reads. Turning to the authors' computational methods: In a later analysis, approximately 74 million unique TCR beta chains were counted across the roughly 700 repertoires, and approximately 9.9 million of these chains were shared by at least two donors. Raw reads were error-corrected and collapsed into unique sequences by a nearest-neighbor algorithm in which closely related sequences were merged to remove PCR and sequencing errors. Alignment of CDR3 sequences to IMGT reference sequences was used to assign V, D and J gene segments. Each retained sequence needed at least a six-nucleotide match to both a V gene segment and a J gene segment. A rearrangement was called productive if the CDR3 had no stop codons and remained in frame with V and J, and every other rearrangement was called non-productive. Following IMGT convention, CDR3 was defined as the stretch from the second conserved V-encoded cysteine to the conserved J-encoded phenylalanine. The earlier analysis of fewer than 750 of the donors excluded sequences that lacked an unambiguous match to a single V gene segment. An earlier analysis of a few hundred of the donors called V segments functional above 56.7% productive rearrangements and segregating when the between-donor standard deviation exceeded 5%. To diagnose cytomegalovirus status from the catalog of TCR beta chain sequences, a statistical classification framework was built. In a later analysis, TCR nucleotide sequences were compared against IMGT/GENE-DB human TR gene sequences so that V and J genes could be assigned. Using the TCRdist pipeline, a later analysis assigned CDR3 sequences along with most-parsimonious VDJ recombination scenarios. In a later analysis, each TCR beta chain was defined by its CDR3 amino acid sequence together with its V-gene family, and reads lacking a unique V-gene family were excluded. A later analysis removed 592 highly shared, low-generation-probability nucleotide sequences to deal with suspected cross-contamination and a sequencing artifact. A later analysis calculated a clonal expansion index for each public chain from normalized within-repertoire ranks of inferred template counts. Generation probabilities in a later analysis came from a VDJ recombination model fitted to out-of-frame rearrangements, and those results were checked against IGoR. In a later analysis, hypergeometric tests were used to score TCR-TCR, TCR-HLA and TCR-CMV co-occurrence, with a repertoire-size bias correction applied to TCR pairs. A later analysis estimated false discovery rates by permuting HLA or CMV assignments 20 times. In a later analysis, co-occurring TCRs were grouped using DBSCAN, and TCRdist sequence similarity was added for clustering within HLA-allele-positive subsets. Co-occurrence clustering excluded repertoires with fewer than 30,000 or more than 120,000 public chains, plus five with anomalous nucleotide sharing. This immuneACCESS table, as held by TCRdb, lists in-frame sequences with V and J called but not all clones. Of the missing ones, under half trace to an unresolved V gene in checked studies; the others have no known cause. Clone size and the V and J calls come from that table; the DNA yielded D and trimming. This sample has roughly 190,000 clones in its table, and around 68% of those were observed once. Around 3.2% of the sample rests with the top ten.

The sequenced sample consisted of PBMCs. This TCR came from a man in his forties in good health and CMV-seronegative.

In nucleotide form, the sequence is TGTGCCTGGAGGCCGAATACAAGGGAGCTGTTTTTT. Translated, it reads CAWRPNTRELFF. This chain is built from TRBV30 and TRBJ2-2; the D gene identity is not certain. V is cut by 3 bases and J by 9 bases, and the space between the germline ends is 11 bases. Based on the germline V gene (reference sequence), the CDR1 and CDR2 sequences are GTSNPN and SVGIG. CDR3 length: 12 amino acids, cysteine to phenylalanine. CDR3 DNA only is kept here, 36 bases in frame from base 1.